These 23 T cell receptor beta chains originate from one sample sequenced in a study of blood T cell repertoires in COVID-19. Only in-frame clones appear in the TCRdb table, and some are missing; sequencing was by immunoSEQ multiplex PCR. The sample consists of approximately 52,000 clones, approximately 86% of them appearing once. The sample taken for sequencing was peripheral blood. These receptors were collected from a man in his 60s with acute or convalescent COVID-19.

The chain combines TRBV10-3 with TRBJ1-1, with unresolved D. The CDR3 has 13 amino acids. Germline lookup yields CDR1 ENHRY and CDR2 SYGVKD. Trimming left V 8 bases short and J 3 bases short, with 13 bases between. CDR3 sequence (DNA): TGTGCCATCCGGTCCATCCTTGACACTGAAGCTTTCTTT. Amino acids: CAIRSILDTEAFF.

The CDR3 spells CASSHDTAGGGFTDTQYF. The CDR3 DNA reads as TGTGCCAGCAGCCATGATACCGCAGGGGGCGGTTTCACAGATACGCAGTATTTT. V usage is TRBV3-1 (or the pseudogene TRBV3-2) and J usage is TRBJ2-3; 8 bases agree with TRBD1. Germline loops: CDR1 LGHDT, CDR2 YNNKEL (reference sequence). CDR3 size: 18 residues. Unmatched junction bases numbered 13, after V lost 3 bases and J lost 2 bases.

This chain uses TRBV7-9 with TRBJ1-6; 7 bases are a match to TRBD1. Germline CDR1 and CDR2: SEHNR and FQNEAQ (reference sequence). The CDR3 has 16 residues. After removal of 6 bases from V and 7 bases from J, the junction contained 12 bases not matched to a gene. CDR3 sequence: CASRSITGVGNSPLHF. In nucleotides, the CDR3 is TGTGCCAGCAGGTCAATAACAGGGGTGGGAAATTCACCCCTCCACTTT.

This clone is labeled as medium-sized. This sequence joins TRBV3-1 (or the pseudogene TRBV3-2) and TRBJ2-7; the D is unclear. Per germline, CDR1 LGHDT and CDR2 YNNKEL (reference sequence). CDR3 length equals 15 residues. V lost 5 bases to trimming and J lost 1 base, with 15 bases between them. The CDR3 coding sequence is TGTGCCAGCAGCGGAGCCCCGTCCCCTTCCTACGAGCAGTACTTC. Its protein product is CASSGAPSPSYEQYF.

This clone appeared a few times. This rearrangement joins TRBV7-9 to TRBJ2-7; 9 bases are a match to TRBD1. Unmatched junction bases numbered 8, after V lost 5 bases and J lost 6 bases. The CDR3 runs 14 residues. Per the germline V gene, CDR1 is SEHNR and CDR2 is FQNEAQ (reference sequence). Here the CDR3 DNA reads TGTGCCAGCAGCCCGGACAGGGGCTTCAGCGAGCAGTACTTC. Protein sequence: CASSPDRGFSEQYF. The full variable domain, with the rest looked up from reference TRBV7-9 and TRBJ2-7, is DTGVSQNPRHKITKRGQNVTFRCDPISEHNRLYWYRQTLGQGPEFLTYFQNEAQLEKSRLLSDRFSAERPKGSFSTLEIQRTEQGDSAMYLCASSPDRGFSEQYFGPGTRLTVT.

This chain connects TRBV3-1 (or the pseudogene TRBV3-2) to TRBJ2-2; the D gene is possibly TRBD2 (5 bases). Germline V gene sequence: CDR1 LGHDT, CDR2 YNNKEL (reference sequence). The germline V and J ends were trimmed by 4 bases and 6 bases, with 9 bases remaining between them. The CDR3 consists of 13 residues. CDR3 nucleotides: TGTGCCAGCAGCCTACTAGTCGCCGGGGAGCTGTTTTTT. It translates to CASSLLVAGELFF.

V gene TRBV11-2 combines with J gene TRBJ2-5; D is perhaps TRBD1 (6 bases). Trimming stripped 5 bases from V and 4 bases from J, with 11 bases between. CDR3 size: 13 residues. The germline V gene encodes CDR1 SGHAT and CDR2 FQNNGV. As DNA, the CDR3 is TGTGCCAGCAGCACCGGACAGAGAGAGACCCAGTACTTC. This encodes CASSTGQRETQYF. Drawing the rest from reference TRBV11-2 and TRBJ2-5, the complete variable domain is EAGVAQSPRYKIIEKRQSVAFWCNPISGHATLYWYQQILGQGPKLLIQFQNNGVVDDSQLPKDRFSAERLKGVDSTLKIQPAKLEDSAVYLCASSTGQRETQYFGPGTRLLVL.

Details on this clone: One end of the junction does not line up with germline, which may come from a read error. The chain employs TRBV7-9 and TRBJ1-5, with D perhaps matching TRBD1 (6 bases). The CDR3 length is 14 residues. CDR1 is SEHNR, CDR2 FQNEAQ, per germline (reference sequence). In DNA form, the CDR3 reads TGTGCCAGCAGCCTAGCAGGGGACAATCAGCCCCAGCATTTT. Protein product: CASSLAGDNQPQHF.

The chain recombines TRBV24-1 with TRBJ2-3; D is unclear. The V and J ends lost 3 bases and 3 bases respectively, with 6 bases between them. Germline V gene lookup returns CDR1 KGHDR and CDR2 SFDVKD. The length of the CDR3 is 13 residues. CDR3 region: CATSDPSTDTQYF. CDR3 bases: TGTGCCACCAGTGATCCTTCTACAGATACGCAGTATTTT.

The J gene is TRBJ2-7, the V gene TRBV5-1, with 13 positions matching TRBD2. The V gene's germline CDR1 is SGHRS and CDR2 YFSETQ. Losses at the gene ends were 0 bases for V and 1 base for J; bases not matched to a gene: 10. The CDR3 contains 19 residues. CDR3 sequence (DNA): TGCGCCAGCAGCTTGGGGGGACTAGCGGGGCCCCGGGGGTCCTACGAGCAGTACTTC. It is translated as CASSLGGLAGPRGSYEQYF.

The rearrangement joins TRBV28 to TRBJ2-1, with 8 bases matching TRBD2. Trimming removed 7 bases from V and 1 base from J; junction bases left unmatched: 3. The germline V gene has CDR1 MDHEN and CDR2 SYDVKM. The CDR3 runs 14 residues. This CDR3 reads CASNSGSSYNEQFF. DNA of the CDR3: TGTGCCAGCAACAGCGGGAGTTCCTACAATGAGCAGTTCTTC.

The rearrangement joins TRBV2 to TRBJ1-3; the D gene is possibly TRBD1 (5 bases). Germline V lookup: CDR1 SNHLY, CDR2 FYNNEI. Trimming cost V 4 bases and J 0 bases, with 16 bases left between them. This CDR3 has 17 amino acids. The CDR3 spells CASSGRQRITSGNTIYF. DNA for the CDR3: TGTGCCAGCAGTGGTCGACAGAGAATAACCTCTGGAAACACCATATATTTT. Looking up the rest from reference TRBV2 and TRBJ1-3 gives the full variable domain: EPEVTQTPSHQVTQMGQEVILRCVPISNHLYFYWYRQILGQKVEFLVSFYNNEISEKSEIFDDQFSVERPDGSNFTLKIRSTKLEDSAMYFCASSGRQRITSGNTIYFGEGSWLTVV.

The chain combines TRBV5-1 with TRBJ2-2; maybe TRBD1 (6 bases). Trimming shortened V by 0 bases and J by 3 bases, and 9 bases separated the two germline ends. The CDR3 totals 15 residues. Germline loops: CDR1 SGHRS, CDR2 YFSETQ. The CDR3 DNA sequence: TGCGCCAGCAGCTTGGGCCCAGGGGACACCGGGGAGCTGTTTTTT. Translating gives CASSLGPGDTGELFF.

This clone appeared a single time. V gene TRBV19 combines with J gene TRBJ2-1; 16 bases are shared with TRBD2. Unmatched junction bases numbered 22, after V lost 5 bases and J lost 3 bases. The CDR3 is 23 residues long. Per germline, CDR1 LNHDA and CDR2 SQIVND (reference sequence). The CDR3 region has the DNA TGTGCCAGTAGTCCTACGCCGGGACTAGCGGGAGGGCCAGGAGGAGGGTTCTACAATGAGCAGTTCTTC. Protein product: CASSPTPGLAGGPGGGFYNEQFF.

CDR3 residues: CASSPGGWYNSPLHF. DNA for the CDR3: TGTGCCAGCAGCCCAGGGGGTTGGTATAATTCACCCCTCCACTTT. This sequence joins TRBV27 and TRBJ1-6, with 7 bases identical to TRBD1. The ends lost 6 bases at V and 4 bases at J; junction bases unmatched: 6. CDR3 length equals 15 residues. Germline V gene data show CDR1 as MNHEY and CDR2 as SMNVEV (reference sequence).

This chain joins TRBV28 and TRBJ1-1; D may be TRBD1 (6 bases). CDR3 length: 14 residues. V was shortened by 6 bases and J by 0 bases, with 11 bases between the two germline ends. CDR1 is MDHEN, CDR2 SYDVKM, per germline. Here the CDR3 reads CASRAGHLNTEAFF. The DNA for the CDR3 is TGTGCCAGCAGAGCGGGACACTTGAACACTGAAGCTTTCTTT.

This sequence joins TRBV7-3 and TRBJ2-3; the D gene is possibly TRBD2 (5 bases). The CDR3 consists of 16 residues. The V gene lost 0 bases and the J gene lost 4 bases, with 14 bases spanning the gap. Germline CDR1 and CDR2: SGHTA and FQGTGA. The CDR3 reads CASSLTGGLQADTQYF. CDR3 coding DNA: TGTGCCAGCAGCTTAACGGGCGGGCTGCAGGCAGATACGCAGTATTTT.

The chain uses TRBV5-8 and TRBJ1-3; D gene uncertain. Trimming stripped 0 bases from V and 5 bases from J, with 9 bases between. The CDR3 is 14 residues long. Looked up from germline, CDR1 is SGHTS and CDR2 is YDEGEE. The CDR3 bases are TGTGCCAGCAGCTTGGCTAGACCCAGAAACACCATATATTTT. Translated: CASSLARPRNTIYF.

This chain connects TRBV4-3 to TRBJ1-2, with no clear D. CDR3 length: 14 residues. From germline, CDR1 is LGHNA and CDR2 YSLEER. V was cut by 4 bases and J by 3 bases, with 12 bases left in between. CDR3 amino acids: CASSPTVRHYGYTF. The CDR3 DNA follows: TGCGCCAGCAGCCCCACCGTCAGGCACTATGGCTACACCTTC.

J is TRBJ2-7 and V is TRBV19, with TRBD1 matching over 8 bases. The CDR3 has 15 amino acids. Trimming removed 3 bases from V and 4 bases from J; junction bases left unmatched: 8. CDR1 is LNHDA, CDR2 SQIVND, per germline (reference sequence). In nucleotides, the CDR3 is TGTGCCAGTAGTATCCGCTCGCGACAGGGGTACGAGCAGTACTTC. It yields the protein CASSIRSRQGYEQYF.

The V call is TRBV6-4, the J call TRBJ2-3; 8 bases are shared with TRBD2. In germline, CDR1 is MRHNA, CDR2 SNTAGT. J lost 1 base, V lost 0 bases, and 0 bases had no gene match. This CDR3 is built from 15 residues. The CDR3 bases are TGTGCCAGCAGTGACTCTAGCGGGGGCACAGATACGCAGTATTTT. It translates to CASSDSSGGTDTQYF.

A single count supports this clone. The chain combines TRBV7-2 with TRBJ1-2; 12 bases agree with TRBD1. The germline CDR1 and CDR2 sequences are SGHTA and FQGNSA. Losses at the gene ends were 3 bases for V and 2 bases for J; bases not matched to a gene: 4. This CDR3 region has 16 residues. The CDR3 DNA is TGTGCCAGCAGCTTCCTAGGGACAGGGGGCAACTATGGCTACACCTTC. Encoded protein: CASSFLGTGGNYGYTF.

The chain employs TRBV6-1 and TRBJ2-1; 10 nucleotides agree with TRBD2. The CDR3 spans 18 residues. The V and J ends lost 1 base and 6 bases, in that order; junction bases with no gene match: 12. CDR1 is MNHNS, CDR2 SASEGT, per germline. CDR3 DNA sequence: TGTGCCAGCAGTGAAGTCCCTACTACTAGCGGGATAGGCAATGAGCAGTTCTTC. Translating gives CASSEVPTTSGIGNEQFF.